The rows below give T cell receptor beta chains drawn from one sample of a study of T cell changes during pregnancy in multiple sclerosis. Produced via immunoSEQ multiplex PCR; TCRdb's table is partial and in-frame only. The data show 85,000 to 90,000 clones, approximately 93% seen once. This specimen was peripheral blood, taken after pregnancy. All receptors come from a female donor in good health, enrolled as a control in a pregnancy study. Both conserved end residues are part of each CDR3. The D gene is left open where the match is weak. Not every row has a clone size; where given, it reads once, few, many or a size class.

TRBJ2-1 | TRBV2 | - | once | CASSPLLPQGEQFF | TGTGCCAGCAGCCCTCTTCTTCCCCAGGGTGAGCAGTTCTTC
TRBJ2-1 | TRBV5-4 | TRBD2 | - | CASSGTSGSYNEQFF | TGTGCCAGCAGCGGCACTAGCGGTTCCTACAATGAGCAGTTCTTC
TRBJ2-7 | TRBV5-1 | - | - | CASSLGASGGSYEQYF | TGCGCCAGCAGCTTGGGGGCGAGCGGCGGCTCCTACGAGCAGTACTTC
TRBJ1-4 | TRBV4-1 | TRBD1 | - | CASSEDRDRVNEKLFF | TGCGCCAGCAGCGAGGACCGGGACAGGGTAAATGAAAAACTGTTTTTT
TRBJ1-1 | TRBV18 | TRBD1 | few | CASSPETGFPEAFF | TGTGCCAGCTCACCCGAGACAGGGTTTCCTGAAGCTTTCTTT
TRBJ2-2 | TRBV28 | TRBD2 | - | CASSRLAVLGGGELFF | TGTGCCAGCAGTAGACTAGCGGTCCTAGGGGGCGGGGAGCTGTTTTTT
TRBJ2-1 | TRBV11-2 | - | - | CASSPTRSSYNEQFF | TGTGCCAGCAGCCCGACTAGAAGCTCCTACAATGAGCAGTTCTTC
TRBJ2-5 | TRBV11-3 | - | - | CASSFTGGETQYF | TGTGCCAGCAGCTTTACAGGTGGAGAGACCCAGTACTTC
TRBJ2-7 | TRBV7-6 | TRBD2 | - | CASSLQRDSYEQYF | TGTGCCAGCAGCTTGCAGCGGGACTCCTACGAGCAGTACTTC
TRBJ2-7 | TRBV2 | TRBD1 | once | CASSVVGGLAEQYF | TGTGCCAGCAGTGTGGTAGGGGGCCTCGCCGAGCAGTACTTC
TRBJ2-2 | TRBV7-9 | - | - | CASSRQGGTGELFF | TGTGCCAGCAGCCGCCAGGGAGGGACAGGGGAGCTGTTTTTT
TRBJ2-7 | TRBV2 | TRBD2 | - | CASSDPSGPYEQYF | TGTGCCAGCAGTGACCCTAGCGGCCCCTACGAGCAGTACTTC
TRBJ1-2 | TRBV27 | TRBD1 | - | CASSPRQGTLYGYTF | TGTGCCAGCAGTCCCCGACAGGGTACACTCTATGGCTACACCTTC
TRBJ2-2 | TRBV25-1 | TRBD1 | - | CASRGSPGQGDTGELFF | TGTGCCAGCAGGGGCTCTCCTGGACAGGGGGACACCGGGGAGCTGTTTTTT
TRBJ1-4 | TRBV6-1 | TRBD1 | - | CASSHEGTGGEKLFF | TGTGCCAGCAGCCATGAAGGGACAGGCGGAGAAAAACTGTTTTTT
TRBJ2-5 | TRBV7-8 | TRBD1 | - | CASSDPTGGPLDPAQETQYF | TGTGCCAGCAGCGATCCGACAGGGGGCCCATTGGACCCAGCGCAAGAGACCCAGTACTTC
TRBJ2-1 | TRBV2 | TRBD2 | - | CASMVAGTYNEQFF | TGTGCCAGCATGGTAGCGGGCACTTACAATGAGCAGTTCTTC
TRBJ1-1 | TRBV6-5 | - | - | CASSSSGVWAFF | TGTGCCAGCAGTTCATCCGGAGTGTGGGCTTTCTTT
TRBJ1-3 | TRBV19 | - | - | CASLSRSSGNTIYF | TGTGCCAGTCTTAGTCGAAGCTCTGGAAACACCATATATTTT
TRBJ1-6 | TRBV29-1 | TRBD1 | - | CSVLTGGNYNSPLHF | TGCAGCGTTCTCACAGGGGGAAACTATAATTCACCCCTCCACTTT
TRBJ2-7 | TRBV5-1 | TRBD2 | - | CASSLTSGDSYEQYF | TGCGCCAGCAGCTTGACTAGCGGAGACTCCTACGAGCAGTACTTC
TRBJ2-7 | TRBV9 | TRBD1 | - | CASSPRTGGHEQYF | TGTGCCAGCAGCCCGCGGACAGGGGGCCACGAGCAGTACTTC
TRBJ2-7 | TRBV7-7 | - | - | CASSLGTGGGYEQYF | TGTGCTAGCAGCTTAGGAACAGGGGGAGGGTACGAGCAGTACTTC
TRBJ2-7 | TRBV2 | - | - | CASKGLGVESYEQYF | TGTGCCAGCAAAGGCTTAGGGGTCGAGTCCTACGAGCAGTACTTC
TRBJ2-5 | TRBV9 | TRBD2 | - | CASSVTGGTGGGETQYF | TGTGCCAGCAGCGTAACCGGTGGAACGGGAGGGGGAGAGACCCAGTACTTC
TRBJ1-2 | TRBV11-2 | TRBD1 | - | CASSPSLGQGYGYTF | TGTGCCAGCAGCCCGAGCCTCGGACAGGGGTATGGCTACACCTTC
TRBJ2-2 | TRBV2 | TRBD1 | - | CATGDRENTGELFF | TGTGCCACCGGAGACAGGGAGAACACCGGGGAGCTGTTTTTT
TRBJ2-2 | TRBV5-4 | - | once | CASSFPGARNTGELFF | TGTGCCAGCAGCTTTCCGGGAGCGAGGAACACCGGGGAGCTGTTTTTT
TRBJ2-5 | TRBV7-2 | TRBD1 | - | CASRYGTAEETQYF | TGTGCCAGCAGGTACGGGACAGCCGAAGAGACCCAGTACTTC
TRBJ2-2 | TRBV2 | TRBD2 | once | CAIIRDYRNTGELFF | TGTGCCATCATCCGGGACTATAGGAACACCGGGGAGCTGTTTTTT
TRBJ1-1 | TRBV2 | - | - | CASSEDGGSGNTEAFF | TGTGCCAGCAGTGAAGACGGGGGTTCCGGGAACACTGAAGCTTTCTTT
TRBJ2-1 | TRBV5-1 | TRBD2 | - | CASSLEGSGREGFF | TGCGCCAGCAGCTTGGAAGGTAGCGGGAGAGAAGGGTTCTTC
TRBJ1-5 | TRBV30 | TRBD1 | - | CAWSHRGLQPQHF | TGTGCCTGGAGCCACAGGGGTTTACAGCCCCAGCATTTT
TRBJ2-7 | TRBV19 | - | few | CASSMSAGTAGSYEQYF | TGTGCCAGTAGTATGAGTGCCGGTACGGCGGGATCCTACGAGCAGTACTTC
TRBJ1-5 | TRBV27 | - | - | CASSLLGAIDQPQHF | TGTGCCAGCAGTTTATTAGGGGCTATCGATCAGCCCCAGCATTTT
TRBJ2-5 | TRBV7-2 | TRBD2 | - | CASSRGLAGEETQYF | TGTGCCAGCAGCCGGGGACTAGCGGGAGAGGAGACCCAGTACTTC
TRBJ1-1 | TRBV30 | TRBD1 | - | CASGTGTEAFF | TGTGCCTCGGGGACAGGGACTGAAGCTTTCTTT
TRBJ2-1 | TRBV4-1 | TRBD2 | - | CASSAPTSGYNNEQFF | TGCGCCAGCAGCGCTCCAACTAGCGGGTATAACAATGAGCAGTTCTTC
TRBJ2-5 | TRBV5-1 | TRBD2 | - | CASSPRTSGRVQETQYF | TGCGCCAGCAGCCCTAGGACTAGCGGGAGGGTACAAGAGACCCAGTACTTC
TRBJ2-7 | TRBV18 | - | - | CASSPGDFPEQYF | TGTGCCAGCTCACCCGGGGACTTCCCCGAGCAGTACTTC
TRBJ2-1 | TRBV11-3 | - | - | CASSPGGSQEQFF | TGTGCCAGCAGCCCCGGAGGGTCCCAAGAGCAGTTCTTC
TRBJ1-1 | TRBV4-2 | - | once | CASSQWVDSEAFF | TGTGCCAGCAGCCAATGGGTTGACTCTGAAGCTTTCTTT
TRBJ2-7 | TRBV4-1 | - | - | CASSQDGTETYEQYF | TGCGCCAGCAGCCAAGACGGTACGGAGACTTACGAGCAGTACTTC
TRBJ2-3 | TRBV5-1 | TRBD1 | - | CASRLRGQAGTDTQYF | TGCGCCAGCAGGCTAAGGGGACAGGCCGGGACAGATACGCAGTATTTT
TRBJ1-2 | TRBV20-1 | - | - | CSTGFGGYTF | TGCAGCACGGGGTTTGGTGGCTACACCTTC
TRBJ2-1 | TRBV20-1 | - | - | CSSPSVHEQFF | TGCAGCTCACCTAGCGTGCATGAGCAGTTCTTC
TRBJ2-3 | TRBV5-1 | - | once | CASSPTLSSTDTQYF | TGCGCCAGCAGCCCTACTCTCTCTAGCACAGATACGCAGTATTTT